The 30 T cell receptor beta chains reported below all come from one sample, sequenced in a study of beta chain features in type 1 diabetes. Reverse transcribing all isolated RNA meant expressed TCRB transcripts were sequenced. Profiling relied on immunoSEQ multiplex PCR, and the TCRdb table lists in-frame clones only, not all of them. The sample lists over 500,000 clones; 15% to 17% were seen once. The sample consisted of naive CD4+ T cells from blood. The source is a man younger than 35 in good health.

The chain combines TRBV4-2 with TRBJ2-1; 7 bases map to TRBD2. Looked up from germline, CDR1 is LGHNA and CDR2 is YNFKEQ. The CDR3 totals 14 residues. With 0 bases clipped from V and 9 bases from J, the junction kept 5 bases outside the gene matches. In nucleotides, the CDR3 is TGTGCCAGCAGCCAAGATAGCACGGGAGGTGAGCAGTTCTTC. It translates to CASSQDSTGGEQFF.

The chain has TRBV19 and TRBJ1-2; D is possibly TRBD1 (5 bases). The V and J ends lost 3 bases and 7 bases respectively, with 12 bases between them. Germline V CDR1 and CDR2: LNHDA, SQIVND (reference sequence). The CDR3 runs 13 residues. The CDR3 reads CASSMLGARGYTF. The CDR3 region has the DNA TGTGCCAGTAGTATGCTAGGGGCTCGTGGCTACACCTTC.

This chain joins TRBV27 and TRBJ2-2, with no clear D. The CDR3 consists of 13 residues. The germline gives CDR1 MNHEY, CDR2 SMNVEV (reference sequence). Trimming cost V 3 bases and J 1 base, with 3 bases left between them. The CDR3 sequence: CASSLGNTGELFF. CDR3 coding DNA: TGTGCCAGCAGTTTGGGGAACACCGGGGAGCTGTTTTTT.

V gene TRBV28 combines with J gene TRBJ1-2; 11 bases align to TRBD1. CDR3 size: 15 residues. The ends lost 1 base at V and 6 bases at J; junction bases unmatched: 4. CDR1 is MDHEN, CDR2 SYDVKM, per germline. CDR3 bases: TGTGCCAGCAGTTTATATGGACAGGGGGCAGATGGCTACACCTTC. This codes for CASSLYGQGADGYTF.

This clone came up a few times. Other DNA sequences in this specimen translate into the identical CDR3. V gene TRBV7-2 combines with J gene TRBJ2-1, with 7 bases that match TRBD2. CDR3 size: 14 residues. With 3 bases clipped from V and 3 bases from J, the junction kept 2 bases outside the gene matches. CDR1 SGHTA and CDR2 FQGNSA come from the germline V gene. CDR3 sequence: CASSFPSGYNEQFF. CDR3 sequence (DNA): TGTGCCAGCAGCTTCCCTAGCGGCTACAATGAGCAGTTCTTC.

The chain couples TRBV6-6 to TRBJ2-1; D might be TRBD1 (5 bases). V was shortened by 8 bases and J by 9 bases, with 14 bases between the two germline ends. The CDR3 loop spans 12 amino acids. Looked up from germline, CDR1 is MNHNY and CDR2 is SVGAGI (reference sequence). DNA of the CDR3: TGTGCCAGCCCCATGCCTGGGGCTGAGCAGTTCTTC. Translation gives CASPMPGAEQFF.

V is TRBV7-3 and J is TRBJ1-1; possibly TRBD1 for D (6 bases). Trimming cost V 4 bases and J 2 bases, with 14 bases left between them. CDR1 is SGHTA, CDR2 FQGTGA, per germline. CDR3 length: 15 amino acids. CDR3 nucleotide sequence: TGTGCCAGCAGCTCGCACAGGGTGGGCAACACTGAAGCTTTCTTT. Translated: CASSSHRVGNTEAFF.

Here the CDR3 reads CASGPGQSNTEAFF. CDR3 DNA: TGTGCTAGTGGCCCCGGACAGTCGAACACTGAAGCTTTCTTT. The J gene is TRBJ1-1, the V gene TRBV12-5; tentative D call: TRBD1 (6 bases). V dropped 6 bases and J dropped 1 base, with 12 bases sitting between them. Germline V lookup: CDR1 LGHNT, CDR2 FRNRAP. The CDR3 is 14 amino acids.

This clone was observed a handful of times. The chain uses TRBV7-3 and TRBJ2-1; 7 nucleotides match TRBD1. The CDR3 covers 14 residues. J gave up 8 bases and V 2 bases, and 6 bases lay outside the gene matches. Germline V gene sequence: CDR1 SGHTA, CDR2 FQGTGA. The CDR3 nucleotides read TGTGCCAGCAGCTTAGTCGGGACAGACCATGAGCAGTTCTTC. Its protein product is CASSLVGTDHEQFF.

The chain recombines TRBV4-1 with TRBJ2-7, with 11 bases that match TRBD2. CDR3 length equals 21 residues. Per the germline V gene, CDR1 is MGHRA and CDR2 is YSYEKL. V trimming: 0 bases; J trimming: 0 bases; junction bases outside the gene matches: 16. The CDR3 sequence is CASSQELGQGRLAGISYEQYF. The CDR3 bases are TGCGCCAGCAGCCAAGAGTTGGGGCAGGGGCGACTAGCGGGAATCTCCTACGAGCAGTACTTC.

This clone has just a few counts. The gene calls are TRBV5-4 and TRBJ2-3; D uncertain. CDR3 length equals 16 residues. V was cut by 0 bases and J by 4 bases, with 15 bases left in between. Germline CDR1 SGHNT, CDR2 YYREEE (reference sequence). CDR3 protein: CASSLDASSPPDTQYF. DNA for the CDR3: TGTGCCAGCAGCTTGGACGCCTCCTCCCCACCAGATACGCAGTATTTT.

This clone was found a few times. This chain connects TRBV5-1 to TRBJ2-1; D is unresolved. The V end lost 0 bases, the J end lost 5 bases, and 3 bases lay between the germline ends. Germline values: CDR1 SGHRS, CDR2 YFSETQ. The length of the CDR3 is 12 residues. The CDR3 DNA reads TGCGCCAGCAGCTTGGGGCACAATGAGCAGTTCTTC. Protein: CASSLGHNEQFF.

The chain recombines TRBV7-2 with TRBJ1-1; perhaps TRBD1 as D (6 bases). This CDR3 region has 16 residues. Trimming shortened V by 5 bases and J by 0 bases, and 16 bases separated the two germline ends. CDR1 is SGHTA and CDR2 is FQGNSA in the germline V gene. The CDR3, as DNA: TGTGCCAGCAGCGCCGGACAGAGTTCCATGAACACTGAAGCTTTCTTT. This codes for CASSAGQSSMNTEAFF.

This clone was seen a few times. The chain recombines TRBV19 with TRBJ2-2; weak D call: TRBD2 (6 bases). Germline loops: CDR1 LNHDA, CDR2 SQIVND (reference sequence). The CDR3 extends over 16 amino acids. The germline V and J ends were trimmed by 7 bases and 4 bases, with 19 bases remaining between them. The CDR3 DNA sequence: TGTGCCAGTACCCCCCCCGGGCAGGGAGGCACCGGGGAGCTGTTTTTT. Protein product: CASTPPGQGGTGELFF.

The chain carries TRBV11-2 and TRBJ1-2, with D unclear. Per germline, CDR1 SGHAT and CDR2 FQNNGV. V gave up 3 bases and J gave up 4 bases, with 6 bases separating them. This CDR3 region has 12 residues. CDR3 protein: CASSFNLYGYTF. DNA of the CDR3: TGTGCCAGCAGCTTTAACCTCTATGGCTACACCTTC.

This clone was observed a handful of times. J is TRBJ2-6 and V is TRBV6-5, with unresolved D. The V and J ends lost 10 bases and 2 bases respectively, with 9 bases between them. Germline loops: CDR1 MNHEY, CDR2 SVGAGI. CDR3 length: 13 amino acids. CDR3 sequence: CATYRAGANVLTF. The CDR3 region has the DNA TGTGCCACGTACAGAGCTGGGGCCAACGTCCTGACTTTC.

V and J are TRBV9 and TRBJ1-6; maybe TRBD1 (5 bases). Germline CDR1 reads SGDLS; CDR2 reads YYNGEE. This CDR3 contains 16 residues. The V gene lost 0 bases and the J gene lost 6 bases, with 13 bases spanning the gap. The CDR3 loop reads CASSVGGGMTNSPLHF. CDR3 DNA: TGTGCCAGCAGCGTAGGTGGGGGGATGACTAATTCACCCCTCCACTTT.

This rearrangement joins TRBV7-2 to TRBJ2-1; TRBD1 aligns across 8 bases. Per the germline V gene, CDR1 is SGHTA and CDR2 is FQGNSA. The CDR3 runs to 16 residues. The junction had 12 bases not matched to a gene; V was cut back by 5 bases and J by 6 bases. In nucleotides, the CDR3 is TGTGCCAGCAGCACTGTCGGGACAGGCGGCGCCAATGAGCAGTTCTTC. Protein sequence: CASSTVGTGGANEQFF.

The chain carries TRBV7-3 and TRBJ2-7, with TRBD2 matching over 11 bases. The CDR3 is made up of 14 amino acids. CDR1 is SGHTA and CDR2 is FQGTGA in the germline V gene. Unmatched junction bases numbered 2, after V lost 0 bases and J lost 7 bases. This chain's CDR3 is CASSLTRTSGEQYF. The CDR3 region has the DNA TGTGCCAGCAGCTTAACGAGGACTAGCGGGGAGCAGTACTTC.

CDR3 nucleotide sequence: TGTGCCAGCAGCCAAGAACGGCACTCAGGGGAGACCCAGTACTTC. This translates into CASSQERHSGETQYF. V is TRBV14 and J is TRBJ2-5; the D gene is possibly TRBD1 (5 bases). This CDR3 contains 15 residues. Per germline, CDR1 SGHDN and CDR2 FVKESK. Trimming stripped 0 bases from V and 5 bases from J, with 13 bases between.

The chain links TRBV5-4 to TRBJ1-1; D unresolved. This CDR3 spans 14 amino acids. The germline gives CDR1 SGHNT, CDR2 YYREEE (reference sequence). Deletions cut 2 bases from V and 1 base from J, with 9 bases between. The CDR3 nucleotides read TGTGCCAGCAGCTTATGGAGGAGGAACACTGAAGCTTTCTTT. It specifies CASSLWRRNTEAFF. The full variable domain, completed using reference TRBV5-4 and TRBJ1-1, is ETGVTQSPTHLIKTRGQQVTLRCSSQSGHNTVSWYQQALGQGPQFIFQYYREEENGRGNFPPRFSGLQFPNYSSELNVNALELDDSALYLCASSLWRRNTEAFFGQGTRLTVV.

The chain is built from TRBV27 and TRBJ2-7; the match to TRBD2 covers 10 bases. The germline V gene has CDR1 MNHEY and CDR2 SMNVEV (reference sequence). Germline trimming cut 0 bases from V and 6 bases from J; bases unmatched to any gene: 8. The CDR3 is 16 residues long. CDR3 in amino acids: CASSLSWGLAIVEQYF. The CDR3 region has the DNA TGTGCCAGCAGTTTATCGTGGGGACTAGCGATAGTCGAGCAGTACTTC.

This clone came up a few times. J is TRBJ2-5 and V is TRBV5-1; D possibly corresponds to TRBD2 (5 bases). The CDR3 spans 13 residues. V was cut by 3 bases and J by 9 bases, with 15 bases left in between. Germline V CDR1 and CDR2: SGHRS, YFSETQ. The CDR3 sequence is CASSSGNDLAQYF. CDR3 nucleotide sequence: TGCGCCAGCAGCTCCGGGAATGATCTGGCCCAGTACTTC.

This clone was seen more than once but under ten times. The CDR3 DNA sequence: TGTGCCAGCAGTGGGGCCTCGGACAGGGTCACCGGGGAGCTGTTTTTT. Protein sequence: CASSGASDRVTGELFF. This chain joins TRBV25-1 and TRBJ2-2, with 8 bases identical to TRBD1. Unmatched junction bases numbered 8, after V lost 4 bases and J lost 4 bases. Germline V gene sequence: CDR1 MGHDK, CDR2 SYGVNS. CDR3 length equals 16 residues.

This clone was counted a few times. This rearrangement joins TRBV11-2 to TRBJ2-1; D not certain. V was pared by 3 bases and J by 11 bases, with 14 bases between. The CDR3 contains 13 residues. Germline V gene sequence: CDR1 SGHAT, CDR2 FQNNGV. The CDR3 bases are TGTGCCAGCAGCTTGACCTTTGTAGGACAGCAGTTCTTC. Its translation is CASSLTFVGQQFF.

The rearrangement joins TRBV5-4 to TRBJ2-1; 8 positions agree with TRBD2. CDR1 and CDR2 (germline): SGHNT, YYREEE (reference sequence). The ends lost 4 bases at V and 9 bases at J; junction bases unmatched: 9. The length of the CDR3 is 14 residues. Here the CDR3 DNA reads TGTGCCAGCAGCAGGCGACTAGCGTCAGGTGAGCAGTTCTTC. Its translation is CASSRRLASGEQFF.

This clone was detected only a few times. The genes are TRBV7-9 and TRBJ2-7; D remains unclear. With 1 base removed from V and 7 bases from J, the gap between germline ends came to 11 bases. Germline V gene sequence: CDR1 SEHNR, CDR2 FQNEAQ (reference sequence). This CDR3 has 13 residues. CDR3 loop: CASSLDEKAEQYF. The CDR3 DNA reads as TGTGCCAGCAGCTTAGATGAGAAGGCAGAGCAGTACTTC.

This sequence joins TRBV12-5 and TRBJ2-2; maybe TRBD2 (5 bases). The germline V and J ends were trimmed by 5 bases and 6 bases, with 10 bases remaining between them. Germline V gene sequence: CDR1 LGHNT, CDR2 FRNRAP. The CDR3 has 13 amino acids. The CDR3 loop reads CASGRTGAGELFF. CDR3 nucleotides: TGTGCTAGTGGTCGGACCGGGGCCGGGGAGCTGTTTTTT. The entire variable domain, with the rest obtained from reference TRBV12-5 and TRBJ2-2, is as follows: DARVTQTPRHKVTEMGQEVTMRCQPILGHNTVFWYRQTMMQGLELLAYFRNRAPLDDSGMPKDRFSAEMPDATLATLKIQPSEPRDSAVYFCASGRTGAGELFFGEGSRLTVL.

This rearrangement joins TRBV9 to TRBJ2-1; 8 bases align to TRBD1. V lost 0 bases to trimming and J lost 7 bases; unmatched junction nucleotides: 3. The length of the CDR3 is 14 residues. Germline V gene data show CDR1 as SGDLS and CDR2 as YYNGEE. CDR3: CASSVARGQNEQFF. The CDR3 nucleotides read TGTGCCAGCAGCGTAGCCAGGGGGCAGAATGAGCAGTTCTTC.

A few counts support this clone. The rearrangement joins TRBV19 to TRBJ1-2; D perhaps matches TRBD1 (6 bases). The germline V gene encodes CDR1 LNHDA and CDR2 SQIVND (reference sequence). The V and J ends lost 7 bases and 2 bases respectively, with 8 bases between them. This CDR3 is 12 amino acids long. The CDR3 reads CASTTGNYGYTF. CDR3 nucleotides: TGTGCCAGTACTACAGGGAACTATGGCTACACCTTC.